This T cell receptor beta chain stems from a study of neoadjuvant anti-PD-1 for oral cavity cancer. The patients had HPV-negative, locally advanced oral cavity squamous cell carcinoma. TCRdb keeps only in-frame clones here, not all; method: immunoSEQ multiplex PCR. The table has fewer than 90,000 clones, about 80% seen once. The sequence was collected from a person between 40 and 85 years old with oral cavity squamous cell carcinoma. The material was PBMCs, obtained before nivolumab (anti-PD-1) treatment.

CDR3 sequence: CATSRDLQPQHF. Here the CDR3 DNA reads TGTGCCACCAGCAGAGATTTGCAGCCCCAGCATTTT. V and J are TRBV15 and TRBJ1-5; D not resolved. The germline V and J ends were trimmed by 0 bases and 7 bases, with 4 bases remaining between them. This CDR3 has 12 residues. CDR1 is LNHNV and CDR2 is YYDKDF in the germline V gene (reference sequence).